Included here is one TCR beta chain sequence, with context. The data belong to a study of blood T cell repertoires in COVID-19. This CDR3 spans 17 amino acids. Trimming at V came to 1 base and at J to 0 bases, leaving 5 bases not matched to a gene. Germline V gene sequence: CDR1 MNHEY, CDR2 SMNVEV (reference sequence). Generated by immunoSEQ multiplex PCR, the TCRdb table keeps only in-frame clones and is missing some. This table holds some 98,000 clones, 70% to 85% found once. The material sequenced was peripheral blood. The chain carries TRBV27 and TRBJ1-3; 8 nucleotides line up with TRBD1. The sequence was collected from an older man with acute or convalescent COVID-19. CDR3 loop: CASSLLGTGLSGNTIYF. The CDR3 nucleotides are TGTGCCAGCAGTTTATTGGGGACAGGCCTCTCTGGAAACACCATATATTTT.